These 10 T cell receptor beta chains came from one sample sequenced in a study of T cells in Graves' hyperthyroidism and ophthalmopathy. Using RNA transcripts as the source, TCR beta CDR3 regions were amplified. The study used the HTBI primer set for a first-round RT-PCR of the TCR CDR3. TCRdb passed the multiplex PCR reads through MiXCR, listing each CDR3 protein once. The table has about 420,000 distinct CDR3 sequences, roughly an eighth seen once. Sequencing input: blood. These receptors came from a woman aged 18-29 years with Graves' hyperthyroidism.

V gene TRBV6-2 or TRBV6-3 combines with J gene TRBJ1-2; D is uncertain. The CDR3 runs to 14 residues. V lost 6 bases and J lost 4, with 15 bases in between. Per the germline V gene, CDR1 is MNHEY and CDR2 is SVGEGT. The CDR3 nucleotides are TGTGCCAGCAGACGCCGTGGGGAGGTCTATGGCTACACCTTC. It yields the protein CASRRRGEVYGYTF.

This clonotype has ten or more counts. V gene TRBV20-1 combines with J gene TRBJ1-1; D remains ambiguous. The ends were cut back, 3 bases at V and 2 bases at J, with 13 bases in the middle. The CDR3 consists of 14 residues. Looked up from germline, CDR1 is DFQATT and CDR2 is SNEGSKA (reference sequence). CDR3 sequence (DNA): TGCAGTGCTAGGTCTCCGGGTCGTAACACTGAAGCTTTCTTT. Translating gives CSARSPGRNTEAFF.

The chain has TRBV2 and TRBJ1-4; D is unclear. V was clipped by 4 bases and J by 14 bases, with 14 bases between them. The germline CDR1 and CDR2 sequences are SNHLY and FYNNEI. CDR3 length equals 12 residues. CDR3 DNA: TGTGCCAGCAGTGGACAAATCAGTACCCTGTTTTTT. It codes for CASSGQISTLFF.

This clonotype was detected only a few times. V usage is TRBV11-2 and J usage is TRBJ2-5, with 7 bases aligning to TRBD1. The germline V gene encodes CDR1 SGHAT and CDR2 FQNNGV. The CDR3 sequence is 15 residues long. The V and J ends lost 3 bases and 1 base, in that order; junction bases with no gene match: 5. CDR3 region: CASSLGTASQETQYF. The CDR3 nucleotides read TGTGCCAGCAGCTTGGGGACAGCTTCCCAAGAGACCCAGTACTTC.

This clonotype was seen only a few times. The chain recombines TRBV11-2 with TRBJ2-5, with a tentative D call TRBD2 (6 bases). This CDR3 has 16 amino acids. Trimming removed 5 bases at V and 5 bases at J, with 21 bases between. The germline V gene encodes CDR1 SGHAT and CDR2 FQNNGV. The CDR3 region has the DNA TGTGCCAGCAGCCCACTACGGGGGAGAGCCTTTGAGACCCAGTACTTC. It encodes CASSPLRGRAFETQYF.

J is TRBJ2-2 and V is TRBV7-3; 10 bases are shared with TRBD1. Germline V CDR1 and CDR2: SGHTA, FQGTGA. This CDR3 region has 18 residues. V was clipped by 2 bases and J by 6 bases; unmatched bases: 12. Here the CDR3 reads CASSLRPTGTGVSGELFF. The DNA of the CDR3 is TGTGCCAGCAGCTTACGTCCCACCGGGACAGGGGTTTCCGGGGAGCTGTTTTTT.

This clonotype was counted ten times or more. The V gene is TRBV6-2 or TRBV6-3, the J gene TRBJ1-6; 7 nucleotides agree with TRBD1. V lost 6 bases to trimming and J lost 9 bases; unmatched junction nucleotides: 11. Germline V lookup: CDR1 MNHEY, CDR2 SVGEGT. The CDR3 runs to 15 residues. The CDR3 loop is CASRLTGTEASPLHF. In DNA form, the CDR3 reads TGTGCCAGCAGACTCACCGGGACAGAGGCTTCACCCCTCCACTTT.

On this clonotype itself: One end of the junction fails to match germline, which may point to a read error. The genes are TRBV14 and TRBJ1-1; D is ambiguous. Per germline, CDR1 SGHDN and CDR2 FVKESK. The CDR3 loop spans 14 amino acids. CDR3 DNA: TGTGCCAGCAGCCCCCGGGATACCAACACTGGAGCTTTCTTT. Protein: CASSPRDTNTGAFF.

The table lists this clonotype with many counts. The J gene is TRBJ2-7, the V gene TRBV3-1, with D uncertain. Germline V CDR1 and CDR2: LGHDT, YNNKEL (reference sequence). V lost 0 bases to trimming and J lost 0 bases, with 9 bases between them. The CDR3 is 15 amino acids. The CDR3: CASSQEGRLSYEQYF. As DNA, the CDR3 is TGTGCCAGCAGCCAAGAAGGACGGCTCTCCTACGAGCAGTACTTC.

Concerning this clonotype itself: The germline gene is not matched at one end of the junction; a read error may be the cause. This chain links TRBV28 with TRBJ1-3; a possible D gene is TRBD1 (6 bases). The CDR3 runs 14 residues. Germline CDR1 MDHEN, CDR2 SYDVKM. CDR3 residues: CASTTSTPTGLRDF. In DNA, the CDR3 is TGTGCCAGCACCACCTCAACCCCCACAGGGTTGAGAGATTTT.